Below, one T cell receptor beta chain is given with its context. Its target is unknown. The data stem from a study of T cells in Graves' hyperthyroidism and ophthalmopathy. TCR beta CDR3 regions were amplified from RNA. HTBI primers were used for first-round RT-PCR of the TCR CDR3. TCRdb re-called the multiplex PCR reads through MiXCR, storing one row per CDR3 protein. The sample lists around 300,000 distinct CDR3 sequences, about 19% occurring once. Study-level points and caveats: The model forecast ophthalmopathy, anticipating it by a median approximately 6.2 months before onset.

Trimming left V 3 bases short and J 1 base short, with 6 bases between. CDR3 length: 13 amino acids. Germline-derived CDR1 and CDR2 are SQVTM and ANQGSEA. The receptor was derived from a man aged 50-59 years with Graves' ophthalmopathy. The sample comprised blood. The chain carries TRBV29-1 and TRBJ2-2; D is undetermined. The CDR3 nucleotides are TGCAGCGTTGATACGGGGAACACCGGGGAGCTGTTTTTT. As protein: CSVDTGNTGELFF.